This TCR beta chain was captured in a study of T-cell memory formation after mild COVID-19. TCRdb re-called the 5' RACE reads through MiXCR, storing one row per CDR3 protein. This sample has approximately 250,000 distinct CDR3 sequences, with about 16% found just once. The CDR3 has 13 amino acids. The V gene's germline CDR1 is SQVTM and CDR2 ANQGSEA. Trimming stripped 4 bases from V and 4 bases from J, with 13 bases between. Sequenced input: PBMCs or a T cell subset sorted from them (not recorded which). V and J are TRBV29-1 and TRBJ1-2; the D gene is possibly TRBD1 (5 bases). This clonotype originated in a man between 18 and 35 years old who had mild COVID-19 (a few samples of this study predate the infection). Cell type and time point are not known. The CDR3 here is CSVVQGARYGYTF. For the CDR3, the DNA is TGCAGCGTTGTTCAGGGCGCGCGCTATGGCTACACCTTC.